What follows are 5 T cell receptor beta chains derived from one specimen sequenced in a study of identical twins. Via MiXCR, TCRdb re-called the 5' RACE reads, giving one row per CDR3 protein. The sample contains 350,000 or so distinct CDR3 sequences, 7% to 9.5% of which appear only once. Sequenced: naive T cells sorted from blood. These receptors came from a woman aged 45-65 years in good health.

This clonotype was observed a few times. CDR3 sequence (DNA): TGTGCCAGCAGCGTAGCTCCCAGGAACACTGAAGCTTTCTTT. Residues: CASSVAPRNTEAFF. The V gene is TRBV9, the J gene TRBJ1-1; D remains ambiguous. Germline CDR1 reads SGDLS; CDR2 reads YYNGEE. Trimming removed 0 bases at V and 1 base at J, with 7 bases between. The CDR3 is made up of 14 amino acids.

The chain is built from TRBV6-5 and TRBJ2-5; TRBD2 is a possible D gene (5 bases). Looked up from germline, CDR1 is MNHEY and CDR2 is SVGAGI. The CDR3 runs to 18 residues. Trimming cost V 6 bases and J 5 bases, with 28 bases left between them. In nucleotides, the CDR3 is TGTGCCAGCAGCCCCCGGGGAGCAGCCGGACCCGTGGGGGAGACCCAGTACTTC. The encoded protein is CASSPRGAAGPVGETQYF.

In its sample, this clonotype was seen a few times. The chain is built from TRBV6-5 and TRBJ2-6; TRBD2 matches 7 bases. J gave up 4 bases and V 0 bases, and 6 bases lay outside the gene matches. Germline CDR1 is MNHEY and CDR2 is SVGAGI. There are 17 residues in the CDR3. In DNA form, the CDR3 reads TGTGCCAGCAGTTACTCGGCGGGGGAGGCAGGGGCCAACGTCCTGACTTTC. Its translation: CASSYSAGEAGANVLTF.

This clonotype was counted only a few times. The chain is built from TRBV12-3 or TRBV12-4 and TRBJ1-5; D gene unclear. This CDR3 has 15 residues. V lost 1 base, J lost 7 bases, and 14 bases lay in between. For the CDR3, the DNA is TGTGCCAGCAGTTTAGGGCGGGCCGGATTCCAGCCCCAGCATTTT. Protein product: CASSLGRAGFQPQHF.

This clonotype was seen more than once but under ten times. V gene TRBV7-8 combines with J gene TRBJ2-1; D is possibly TRBD2 (6 bases). The length of the CDR3 is 14 residues. Germline-derived CDR1 and CDR2 are SGHVS and FQNEAQ. V lost 2 bases and J lost 6, with 11 bases in between. CDR3 protein: CASSLIPRGNEQFF. In nucleotides, the CDR3 is TGTGCCAGCAGCTTAATCCCGCGGGGCAATGAGCAGTTCTTC.